This T cell receptor (beta chain) was captured by sequencing in a study of OX40 agonist ivuxolimab in advanced cancers. This CDR3 is built from 14 residues. The germline V gene encodes CDR1 SGHNT and CDR2 YYREEE (reference sequence). V shed 4 bases and J 3 bases; nucleotides not matched to a gene: 5. Blood samples were obtained at baseline, cycle 4 day 1, and cycle 7 day 1. Clones were sequenced by immunoSEQ multiplex PCR, and TCRdb holds only the in-frame ones, with some missing. The table shows about 82,000 clones, with over 75% occurring only once. This receptor was obtained from an adult with an advanced solid tumor such as melanoma, head and neck, liver or kidney cancer. The V gene is TRBV5-4, the J gene TRBJ1-1, with TRBD1 identical over 8 bases. Sample: CD4+ or CD8+ T cells sorted from blood, taken in a trial of the OX40 agonist ivuxolimab. CDR3 sequence (DNA): TGTGCCAGCAGCGACAGGGGCTCTTACACTGAAGCTTTCTTT. Translated, it gives CASSDRGSYTEAFF.